This T cell receptor (beta chain) originates from a study of shared clonotypes between healthy human individuals. The material for each subset, its genomic DNA, was split evenly across several immunoSEQ plates. The data were produced by immunoSEQ multiplex PCR, yet TCRdb's version contains in-frame clones alone and is incomplete. The table includes a few million clones, 93% detected once. CD8 cells classed as naive were CD45RO-negative and positively selected for CCR7, excluding terminally differentiated effector memory CD45RA+ cells. The CDR3 extends over 15 amino acids. Germline assignment: CDR1 SGHAT and CDR2 FQNNGV. J was trimmed by 7 bases and V by 8 bases; bases with no gene match: 16.

This TCR was recovered from a man between 18 and 29 years old in good health. Some clones in this sample may be carry-over from other donors' samples. This sequence joins TRBV11-2 and TRBJ1-2, with 7 bases fitting TRBD1. Material: naive CD8+ T cells from PBMCs. CDR3 bases: TGTGCCAGCCGACAAGGACAGGAGAGTGTATTTGGCTACACCTTC. Translating gives CASRQGQESVFGYTF. Combining the CDR3 with reference TRBV11-2 and TRBJ1-2 gives the whole variable domain EAGVAQSPRYKIIEKRQSVAFWCNPISGHATLYWYQQILGQGPKLLIQFQNNGVVDDSQLPKDRFSAERLKGVDSTLKIQPAKLEDSAVYLCASRQGQESVFGYTFGSGTRLTVV.